The T cell receptor (beta chain) described here comes from a study of cytomegalovirus exposure and HLA in healthy donors. Concerning this clone: As yet, its antigen is unknown.

Use of 60 Vbeta and 13 Jbeta primers characterized the PCR. Here immunoSEQ multiplex PCR was the method, and the copy in TCRdb shows in-frame clones only, minus some. The sample has about 140,000 clones, around 90% seen once; the top ten hold 0.45% to 0.55%. The CDR3 totals 14 residues. Germline lookup yields CDR1 KGHSH and CDR2 LQKENI. General study findings and limits: Later analysis associated a missense DCLRE1C variant with TCR beta V- and J-gene trimming. Some V segments, including TRBV6-2 and TRBV6-3, were excluded as indistinguishable. In an earlier analysis, in several hundred donors, most V segments appeared productive either ~87% or ~30% of the time. In a later analysis, across HLA loci, associated TCR counts were highest for DRB1, lowest for HLA-C.

Sequenced input: PBMCs. The chain couples TRBV18 to TRBJ2-5; D call uncertain. The tail of the sequence fits TRBJ2-7 better, so the J call may be wrong. The source of this sequence is a woman in her forties in good health and CMV-seronegative. Here the CDR3 reads CASSPSASLNEQYF. The CDR3, as DNA: TGTGCCAGCTCACCTTCGGCTAGTCTCAACGAGCAGTACTTC.